The 31 T cell receptor beta chains reported below all come from one sample, sequenced in a study of PD-1 blockade in classical Hodgkin lymphoma. As to time point: cycle 4 day 1 (C4D1), after more than 5 weeks of nivolumab. Each and every patient relapsed after autologous stem cell transplantation, and patients got differing brentuximab vedotin exposure. Sequencing used immunoSEQ multiplex PCR; TCRdb keeps in-frame clones, though not all of them. This table has approximately 22,000 clones, approximately 80% appearing once. Sequenced here: peripheral blood mononuclear cells (PBMCs), sampled before the fourth cycle of nivolumab. Receptors were obtained from a human donor with classical Hodgkin lymphoma.

The chain couples TRBV10-3 to TRBJ2-5, with a possible D match to TRBD2 (5 bases). Between the trimmed V and J ends, which lost 4 bases and 1 base, there was a span of 13 bases. CDR1 and CDR2 (germline): ENHRY, SYGVKD. The length of the CDR3 is 15 residues. The CDR3: CAISVSQEAQETQYF. Written as DNA, the CDR3 is TGTGCCATCAGTGTCTCCCAGGAGGCCCAAGAGACCCAGTACTTC.

This clone was seen only a few times. The chain uses TRBV6-4 and TRBJ2-3; TRBD2 agrees at 11 bases. Germline V CDR1 and CDR2: MRHNA, SNTAGT. The V and J ends lost 2 bases and 6 bases, in that order; junction bases with no gene match: 4. This CDR3 region has 15 residues. The CDR3 protein is CASSDRLAGLDTQYF. The DNA for the CDR3 is TGTGCCAGCAGTGACAGACTAGCGGGGCTGGATACGCAGTATTTT.

The CDR3 loop is CASSEKGDYEQYF. In DNA form, the CDR3 reads TGTGCCAGCAGTGAAAAGGGGGACTACGAGCAGTACTTC. V is TRBV6-1 and J is TRBJ2-7; the D gene is possibly TRBD1 (6 bases). V was shortened by 2 bases and J by 3 bases, with 8 bases between the two germline ends. The germline V gene encodes CDR1 MNHNS and CDR2 SASEGT. CDR3 length: 13 amino acids.

The chain joins TRBV5-4 to TRBJ2-3; D is possibly TRBD2 (6 bases). Trimming stripped 5 bases from V and 1 base from J, with 11 bases between. The germline CDR1 and CDR2 sequences are SGHNT and YYREEE (reference sequence). CDR3 size: 14 residues. The CDR3 loop is CASSYSSGTDTQYF. CDR3 coding DNA: TGTGCCAGCAGTTACTCTAGCGGCACAGATACGCAGTATTTT.

The V call is TRBV19, the J call TRBJ2-5; 11 nucleotides match TRBD2. Germline CDR1 LNHDA, CDR2 SQIVND (reference sequence). The CDR3 is 16 residues long. V dropped 5 bases and J dropped 5; count of bases not matched to a gene: 10. The CDR3 region is CASSRPTSGVGETQYF. DNA of the CDR3: TGTGCCAGTAGTCGCCCGACTAGCGGGGTCGGGGAGACCCAGTACTTC. Supplemented by reference TRBV19 and TRBJ2-5, the full variable domain reads DGGITQSPKYLFRKEGQNVTLSCEQNLNHDAMYWYRQDPGQGLRLIYYSQIVNDFQKGDIAEGYSVSREKKESFPLTVTSAQKNPTAFYLCASSRPTSGVGETQYFGPGTRLLVL.

This chain links TRBV5-1 with TRBJ1-6, with 7 bases fitting TRBD1. J lost 7 bases, V lost 2 bases, and 9 bases had no gene match. Germline CDR1 is SGHRS and CDR2 is YFSETQ. CDR3 length equals 16 residues. DNA for the CDR3: TGCGCCAGCAGCTTAGTTGTTCAGGGGGAGAATTCACCCCTCCACTTT. Encoded protein: CASSLVVQGENSPLHF.

The rearrangement links TRBV15 to TRBJ1-3, with D hard to call. The germline gives CDR1 LNHNV, CDR2 YYDKDF (reference sequence). The CDR3 totals 15 residues. Trimming cost V 0 bases and J 2 bases, with 8 bases left between them. The CDR3 bases are TGTGCCACCAGCAGAGATCCCAGACCTGGAAACACCATATATTTT. Translation: CATSRDPRPGNTIYF.

This clone was seen only once. The rearrangement uses TRBV2 and TRBJ2-1; D might be TRBD1 or TRBD2, each matching 5 bases. The length of the CDR3 is 13 residues. The germline V gene has CDR1 SNHLY and CDR2 FYNNEI. V was pared by 4 bases and J by 2 bases, with 6 bases between. CDR3 sequence reads: CASSGGAYNEQFF. CDR3 DNA sequence: TGTGCCAGCAGTGGAGGGGCCTACAATGAGCAGTTCTTC. Supplemented by reference TRBV2 and TRBJ2-1, the full variable domain reads EPEVTQTPSHQVTQMGQEVILRCVPISNHLYFYWYRQILGQKVEFLVSFYNNEISEKSEIFDDQFSVERPDGSNFTLKIRSTKLEDSAMYFCASSGGAYNEQFFGPGTRLTVL.

This clone has only one observation. This chain joins TRBV5-1 and TRBJ1-4; 7 bases line up with TRBD1. The junction had 8 bases not matched to a gene; V was cut back by 3 bases and J by 6 bases. Germline CDR1 is SGHRS and CDR2 is YFSETQ. The CDR3 has 15 residues. The CDR3 nucleotides are TGCGCCAGCAGCTCCCTCGGGACAGCAGATGAAAAACTGTTTTTT. Protein product: CASSSLGTADEKLFF.

This clone was counted a single time. The chain joins TRBV5-1 to TRBJ2-6; weak D call: TRBD2 (5 bases). The CDR3 is 15 amino acids. Germline V gene data show CDR1 as SGHRS and CDR2 as YFSETQ. The ends were cut back, 4 bases at V and 2 bases at J, with 10 bases in the middle. The CDR3 loop is CASSPTAAGANVLTF. In nucleotides, the CDR3 is TGCGCCAGCAGCCCTACAGCGGCTGGGGCCAACGTCCTGACTTTC.

The CDR3 nucleotides read TGCGCCAGCAGCCGACGGGACAACTCCTACGAGCAGTACTTC. It codes for CASSRRDNSYEQYF. The V and J genes are TRBV4-1 and TRBJ2-7; tentative D call: TRBD1 (6 bases). The length of the CDR3 is 14 residues. The germline gives CDR1 MGHRA, CDR2 YSYEKL. V was shortened by 4 bases and J by 0 bases, with 10 bases between the two germline ends.

This chain uses TRBV15 with TRBJ2-7; D remains unclear. The CDR3 is 15 amino acids. Deletions cut 1 base from V and 2 bases from J, with 12 bases between. The germline V gene encodes CDR1 LNHNV and CDR2 YYDKDF (reference sequence). The CDR3 sequence: CATSRALDPTYEQYF. As DNA, the CDR3 is TGTGCCACCAGCAGAGCCCTGGACCCCACCTACGAGCAGTACTTC.

On this clone itself: The same CDR3 is also encoded by other DNA sequences in this sample. The chain joins TRBV6-5 to TRBJ2-5; possible D gene TRBD2, 6 bases. Germline CDR1 and CDR2: MNHEY and SVGAGI. CDR3 size: 15 residues. Trimming removed 0 bases from V and 4 bases from J, with 12 bases in between. The CDR3 sequence is CASSYSRGRGETQYF. CDR3 bases: TGTGCCAGCAGTTACTCTCGGGGGAGAGGAGAGACCCAGTACTTC.

This clone has more than one count but fewer than ten. Other DNA sequences in the sample encode the same CDR3. This chain connects TRBV29-1 to TRBJ2-7, with 7 positions matching TRBD2. With 3 bases clipped from V and 4 bases from J, the junction kept 9 bases outside the gene matches. The length of the CDR3 is 14 residues. Per germline, CDR1 SQVTM and CDR2 ANQGSEA. In nucleotides, the CDR3 is TGCAGCGTTGAGGGCCCGGGGAGGGAGTACGAGCAGTACTTC. Encoded protein: CSVEGPGREYEQYF.

This clone was counted only a few times. The chain has TRBV7-9 and TRBJ2-3; 9 nucleotides line up with TRBD2. The CDR3 extends over 14 amino acids. The junction had 8 bases not matched to a gene; V was cut back by 7 bases and J by 6 bases. Germline V gives CDR1 SEHNR, CDR2 FQNEAQ (reference sequence). CDR3 residues: CASKSGGKSDTQYF. CDR3 DNA sequence: TGTGCCAGCAAAAGCGGGGGGAAATCCGATACGCAGTATTTT. The whole variable domain, filled in from reference TRBV7-9 and TRBJ2-3, reads DTGVSQNPRHKITKRGQNVTFRCDPISEHNRLYWYRQTLGQGPEFLTYFQNEAQLEKSRLLSDRFSAERPKGSFSTLEIQRTEQGDSAMYLCASKSGGKSDTQYFGPGTRLTVL.

The chain couples TRBV27 to TRBJ2-3, with TRBD2 identical over 8 bases. Germline loops: CDR1 MNHEY, CDR2 SMNVEV (reference sequence). This CDR3 contains 17 residues. V shed 2 bases, J shed 2 bases, and the junction held 9 bases outside the gene matches. The CDR3 sequence is CASSLLIGGGSTDTQYF. DNA for the CDR3: TGTGCCAGCAGTTTACTAATCGGCGGGGGGTCCACAGATACGCAGTATTTT.

This CDR3 reads CASSFRANYGYTF. CDR3 DNA sequence: TGTGCCAGTAGCTTCAGAGCTAACTATGGCTACACCTTC. The chain has TRBV19 and TRBJ1-2; D is undetermined. Germline CDR1 LNHDA, CDR2 SQIVND (reference sequence). V was trimmed by 6 bases and J by 0 bases, leaving 8 bases between them. This CDR3 is 13 amino acids long.

V gene TRBV28 combines with J gene TRBJ2-3; 8 bases map to TRBD1. The germline CDR1 and CDR2 sequences are MDHEN and SYDVKM. The CDR3 is 20 residues long. With 6 bases clipped from V and 1 base from J, the junction kept 21 bases outside the gene matches. The CDR3 is CASSLPDRGFLGYRTDTQYF. Here the CDR3 DNA reads TGTGCCAGCAGCCTCCCTGACAGGGGATTCTTAGGGTACCGCACAGATACGCAGTATTTT. Variable domain in full (rest from reference TRBV28 and TRBJ2-3): DVKVTQSSRYLVKRTGEKVFLECVQDMDHENMFWYRQDPGLGLRLIYFSYDVKMKEKGDIPEGYSVSREKKERFSLILESASTNQTSMYLCASSLPDRGFLGYRTDTQYFGPGTRLTVL.

In this sample, this clone turned up a few times. The V call is TRBV6-5, the J call TRBJ1-1, with TRBD1 matching over 9 bases. Looked up from germline, CDR1 is MNHEY and CDR2 is SVGAGI. Trimming cost V 5 bases and J 8 bases; bases outside gene matches: 12. The CDR3 spans 15 residues. CDR3 in amino acids: CASSKWTGVGIEAFF. DNA for the CDR3: TGTGCCAGCAGTAAATGGACAGGGGTGGGTATAGAAGCTTTCTTT.

The chain carries TRBV5-6 and TRBJ2-3, with D hard to call. V was trimmed by 3 bases and J by 2 bases, leaving 13 bases between them. Per the germline V gene, CDR1 is SGHDT and CDR2 is YYEEEE. The CDR3 has 15 residues. The CDR3 protein is CASSYYRQSTDTQYF. CDR3 DNA sequence: TGTGCCAGCAGCTACTACCGTCAATCCACAGATACGCAGTATTTT. Based on the CDR3 plus reference TRBV5-6 and TRBJ2-3, the full variable domain is DAGVTQSPTHLIKTRGQQVTLRCSPKSGHDTVSWYQQALGQGPQFIFQYYEEEERQRGNFPDRFSGHQFPNYSSELNVNALLLGDSALYLCASSYYRQSTDTQYFGPGTRLTVL.

This clone has just a few counts. The genes are TRBV5-5 and TRBJ2-5, with 12 bases lining up with TRBD2. Per germline, CDR1 SGHKS and CDR2 YYEKEE (reference sequence). With V trimmed by 2 bases and J by 4 bases, 6 bases remained unmatched. This CDR3 is built from 16 residues. The CDR3 DNA follows: TGTGCCAGCAGCTTTCAGACTAGCGGGGGAGGAGAGACCCAGTACTTC. Its translation is CASSFQTSGGGETQYF.

This chain's CDR3 is CASSRLVVETQYF. As DNA, the CDR3 is TGTGCCAGCAGTAGGCTAGTCGTGGAGACCCAGTACTTC. V is TRBV28 and J is TRBJ2-5; D ambiguous. This CDR3 has 13 residues. Trimming removed 5 bases at V and 5 bases at J, with 12 bases between. Looked up from germline, CDR1 is MDHEN and CDR2 is SYDVKM.

The chain couples TRBV30 to TRBJ2-1; 12 bases map to TRBD2. CDR1 is GTSNPN, CDR2 SVGIG, per germline (reference sequence). The CDR3 is made up of 14 amino acids. V was clipped by 1 base and J by 9 bases; unmatched bases: 4. This chain's CDR3 is CAWSGLAGAGEQFF. The CDR3, as DNA: TGTGCCTGGAGTGGACTAGCGGGAGCGGGTGAGCAGTTCTTC.

The rearrangement uses TRBV4-2 and TRBJ2-7; D call uncertain. V was clipped by 2 bases and J by 4 bases, with 3 bases between them. CDR1 is LGHNA and CDR2 is YNFKEQ in the germline V gene. CDR3 length equals 11 residues. The CDR3 DNA reads TGTGCCAGCAGCCAATCATACGAGCAGTACTTC. Translated: CASSQSYEQYF.

This clone appeared a single time. Other DNA variants within this sample encode the same CDR3. CDR3 loop: CASSLERGEQYF. CDR3 DNA: TGTGCCAGCAGCTTGGAACGGGGCGAGCAGTACTTC. The chain couples TRBV5-4 to TRBJ2-7; D is possibly TRBD2 (5 bases). The CDR3 runs to 12 residues. V was cut by 0 bases and J by 6 bases, with 7 bases left in between. The germline gives CDR1 SGHNT, CDR2 YYREEE (reference sequence).

This clone was counted only a few times. CDR3 sequence (DNA): TGTGCCAGTAGTATCTCGATGGTCTTTCTAACGACCGATGGGGGGGAGCTGTTTTTT. It yields the protein CASSISMVFLTTDGGELFF. The V and J genes are TRBV19 and TRBJ2-2; D is unclear. V was pared by 3 bases and J by 8 bases, with 28 bases between. The CDR3 is 19 amino acids. The V gene's germline CDR1 is LNHDA and CDR2 SQIVND (reference sequence).

V gene TRBV4-2 combines with J gene TRBJ2-2, with D uncertain. The germline V gene has CDR1 LGHNA and CDR2 YNFKEQ. V lost 4 bases and J 3 bases, leaving 18 bases between the germline ends. CDR3 length: 17 amino acids. CDR3 amino acids: CASSPGDTVLYTGELFF. CDR3 DNA sequence: TGTGCCAGCAGCCCGGGTGACACAGTCCTTTACACCGGGGAGCTGTTTTTT.

The gene calls are TRBV10-3 and TRBJ2-5; TRBD2 matches 8 bases. Germline loops: CDR1 ENHRY, CDR2 SYGVKD. CDR3 length: 17 residues. V gave up 5 bases and J gave up 10 bases; unmatched junction bases: 21. CDR3 loop: CAISTPLAGEVWGIQYF. CDR3 nucleotide sequence: TGTGCCATCAGTACCCCGCTAGCGGGCGAAGTTTGGGGGATCCAGTACTTC.

The V gene is TRBV19, the J gene TRBJ1-5; D is uncertain. V was trimmed by 3 bases and J by 6 bases, leaving 15 bases between them. Germline CDR1 is LNHDA and CDR2 is SQIVND (reference sequence). CDR3 length equals 15 residues. CDR3 sequence reads: CASSMGRPRPQPQHF. CDR3 coding DNA: TGTGCCAGTAGTATGGGTAGACCGCGTCCTCAGCCCCAGCATTTT.

As DNA, the CDR3 is TGTGCCAGCAGCACGGTACAGGGTTCAGAAGCTTTCTTT. Its protein is CASSTVQGSEAFF. This chain uses TRBV11-3 with TRBJ1-1; possibly TRBD1 for D (6 bases). Germline V gives CDR1 SGHNT, CDR2 YENEEA. The CDR3 has 13 residues. With 5 bases removed from V and 8 bases from J, the gap between germline ends came to 15 bases.

The gene calls are TRBV7-2 and TRBJ2-1; TRBD1 agrees at 8 bases. The CDR3 is 13 residues long. Per the germline V gene, CDR1 is SGHTA and CDR2 is FQGNSA. Trimming took 5 bases from V and 10 from J; bases not matched to a gene: 7. The CDR3 bases are TGTGCCAGCAGCCAAGGACAGGGAAGAGAGCAGTTCTTC. Encoded protein: CASSQGQGREQFF.